Each of the 14 T cell receptor beta chains below was sequenced from the same sample in a study of cytomegalovirus exposure and HLA in healthy donors. PCR primers comprised 60 Vbeta and 13 Jbeta primers. Clones were sequenced by immunoSEQ multiplex PCR, and TCRdb holds only the in-frame ones, with some missing. The sample yields under 150,000 clones, more than 60% seen once. The sequenced sample consisted of PBMCs. These receptors originate from a woman aged 40 to 50 in good health and CMV-seronegative.

The gene calls are TRBV2 and TRBJ1-4; D gene unclear. Germline-derived CDR1 and CDR2 are SNHLY and FYNNEI. The CDR3 is made up of 13 amino acids. The V end was cut by 4 bases, the J end by 6 bases, with 9 bases between. The CDR3 protein is CASSVWGDEKLFF. CDR3 nucleotide sequence: TGTGCCAGCAGTGTATGGGGAGATGAAAAACTGTTTTTT.

The genes are TRBV5-1 and TRBJ2-2; TRBD2 is a possible D gene (6 bases). The V end lost 2 bases, the J end lost 3 bases, and 11 bases lay between the germline ends. The CDR3 is 15 residues long. Germline V gene data show CDR1 as SGHRS and CDR2 as YFSETQ. The CDR3 region is CASSFGGVDTGELFF. CDR3 DNA: TGCGCCAGCAGCTTCGGAGGGGTGGACACCGGGGAGCTGTTTTTT.

The chain links TRBV18 to TRBJ2-5, with no clear D. Between the trimmed V and J ends, which lost 4 bases and 0 bases, there was a span of 15 bases. Germline CDR1 is KGHSH and CDR2 is LQKENI. The CDR3 consists of 16 residues. The CDR3 is CASSRAENLDQETQYF. As DNA, the CDR3 is TGTGCCAGCTCACGCGCCGAAAACCTAGACCAAGAGACCCAGTACTTC.

V and J are TRBV10-3 and TRBJ2-3; 8 bases line up with TRBD2. The germline gives CDR1 ENHRY, CDR2 SYGVKD. Trimming cost V 3 bases and J 1 base; bases outside gene matches: 9. This CDR3 spans 17 amino acids. The CDR3 spells CAISEAFSGAGTDTQYF. In nucleotides, the CDR3 is TGTGCCATCAGTGAAGCCTTTAGCGGGGCGGGCACAGATACGCAGTATTTT.

The table lists this clone with a count of one. The DNA for the CDR3 is TGTGCCAGCAGTGAAGCTAGCGGGAGCTCCTACGAGCAGTACTTC. This codes for CASSEASGSSYEQYF. The chain has TRBV6-1 and TRBJ2-5, with 9 bases identical to TRBD2. Judging by the DNA end, TRBJ2-7 fits better; the J call may be wrong. This CDR3 is 15 amino acids long. Germline V gene lookup returns CDR1 MNHNS and CDR2 SASEGT.

The chain couples TRBV9 to TRBJ2-3; weak D call: TRBD2 (6 bases). CDR1 is SGDLS, CDR2 YYNGEE, per germline. Trimming left V 4 bases short and J 6 bases short, with 12 bases between. This CDR3 region has 13 residues. The CDR3 coding sequence is TGTGCCAGCAGCCTCCTCCGGGAGGATACGCAGTATTTT. Translation: CASSLLREDTQYF.

This sequence joins TRBV7-9 and TRBJ2-3, with 9 bases matching TRBD1. CDR1 SEHNR and CDR2 FQNEAQ come from the germline V gene (reference sequence). The CDR3 sequence is 13 residues long. V lost 11 bases, J lost 3 bases, and 6 bases stayed unmatched. The CDR3 DNA sequence: TGTGCCTGCGGACAGGGGTTAACAGATACGCAGTATTTT. Amino acids: CACGQGLTDTQYF.

This rearrangement joins TRBV5-4 to TRBJ2-1; the D gene is possibly TRBD2 (6 bases). The germline V gene has CDR1 SGHNT and CDR2 YYREEE (reference sequence). Trimming took off 0 bases at V and 0 bases at J, with 13 bases between the two ends. CDR3 length equals 17 residues. The CDR3 DNA reads TGTGCCAGCAGCTTGGCCGGGAGTGTAAGCTCCTACAATGAGCAGTTCTTC. This translates into CASSLAGSVSSYNEQFF.

The chain uses TRBV28 and TRBJ2-7; 7 nucleotides agree with TRBD2. Germline V gene data show CDR1 as MDHEN and CDR2 as SYDVKM. There are 13 residues in the CDR3. Trimming removed 8 bases from V and 3 bases from J; junction bases left unmatched: 7. CDR3 protein: CASAQGGYYEQYF. The CDR3 region has the DNA TGTGCCAGCGCTCAGGGAGGGTACTACGAGCAGTACTTC.

The J gene is TRBJ2-1, the V gene TRBV18; D remains ambiguous. Germline-derived CDR1 and CDR2 are KGHSH and LQKENI. Trimming cost V 0 bases and J 0 bases, with 9 bases left between them. This CDR3 region has 16 residues. CDR3 loop: CASSPPGASSYNEQFF. CDR3 in DNA: TGTGCCAGCTCACCACCGGGCGCGAGCTCCTACAATGAGCAGTTCTTC.

A few counts support this clone. The chain uses TRBV6-4 and TRBJ2-1, with 9 bases identical to TRBD2. Per germline, CDR1 MRHNA and CDR2 SNTAGT. The V and J ends lost 0 bases and 4 bases, in that order; junction bases with no gene match: 1. The CDR3 totals 15 residues. The chain's CDR3 is CASSDSTSGYNEQFF. The CDR3 DNA sequence: TGTGCCAGCAGTGACTCGACTAGCGGTTACAATGAGCAGTTCTTC.

The chain employs TRBV18 and TRBJ2-7, with 12 bases that match TRBD2. Germline V gene lookup returns CDR1 KGHSH and CDR2 LQKENI. The CDR3 is 15 residues long. Trimming removed 6 bases from V and 3 bases from J; junction bases left unmatched: 6. This chain's CDR3 is CASSSGLAGLYEQYF. Here the CDR3 DNA reads TGTGCCAGCTCTTCGGGACTAGCGGGCCTCTACGAGCAGTACTTC.

The genes are TRBV19 and TRBJ1-5, with D perhaps TRBD1 (5 bases). Trimming pared 5 bases from V and 1 base from J, leaving 12 bases between. The germline V gene has CDR1 LNHDA and CDR2 SQIVND (reference sequence). The CDR3 has 15 residues. The DNA for the CDR3 is TGTGCCAGTAGTTCTTGGACACTCAGCAATCAGCCCCAGCATTTT. Protein sequence: CASSSWTLSNQPQHF.

CDR3 DNA: TGTGCCACCGGGGGGGCTCGGAGGGAGACCCAGTACTTC. Translated, it gives CATGGARRETQYF. This sequence joins TRBV11-2 and TRBJ2-5, with 8 bases matching TRBD2. The germline V gene has CDR1 SGHAT and CDR2 FQNNGV. The trim removed 10 bases at V and 5 bases at J, leaving 9 bases unmatched. This CDR3 contains 13 residues.